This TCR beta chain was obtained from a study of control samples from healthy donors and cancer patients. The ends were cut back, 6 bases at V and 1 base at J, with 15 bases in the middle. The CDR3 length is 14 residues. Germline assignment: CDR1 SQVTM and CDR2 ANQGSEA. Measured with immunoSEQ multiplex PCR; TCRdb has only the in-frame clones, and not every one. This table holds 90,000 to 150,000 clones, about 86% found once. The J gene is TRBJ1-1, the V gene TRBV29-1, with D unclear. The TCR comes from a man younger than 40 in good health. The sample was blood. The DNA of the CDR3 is TGCAGCGTCCGGGGAGGGCAAGGGAACACTGAAGCTTTCTTT. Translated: CSVRGGQGNTEAFF. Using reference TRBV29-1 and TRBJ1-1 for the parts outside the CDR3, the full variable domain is SAVISQKPSRDICQRGTSLTIQCQVDSQVTMMFWYRQQPGQSLTLIATANQGSEATYESGFVIDKFPISRPNLTFSTLTVSNMSPEDSSIYLCSVRGGQGNTEAFFGQGTRLTVV.